One T cell receptor (beta chain) is described in this entry. It has no known antigen specificity. It has no much larger one-base neighbor in the sample; base qualities were not kept. The same CDR3 arises from other DNA sequences in this sample as well. The data originate from a study of blood T cell repertoires in COVID-19 (dated by TCRdb to the early 2020s). For the study in its entirety: Collaborator samples came from the United States, Italy and Spain and covered acute and convalescent phases of COVID-19. Deeply sampled blood TCRbeta repertoires from subjects exposed to, actively infected with, or recovered from COVID-19 were included in the dataset. HLA class I and class II types, where available, came from metadata supplied by the sample provider rather than from assay-based typing. A de-identified subject ID, COVID-19 status, age in years and sex were almost always included in the sample metadata. Samples were obtained from the ongoing ImmuneRACE study (first 160 participants) and from about 1,300 subjects provided by 6 global collaborators. The repertoires were released in a freely available public database meant as a resource for research on the immune response to SARS-CoV-2. The material from the prospective study consisted of cDNA or gDNA derived from T cells, B-cell-depleted T cells, or PBMCs. Broad study findings and their caveats: Clinical and demographic metadata were provided uncurated, with the amount varying by source and participant.

Enrolling through a virtual design, the prospective study's participants ranged in age from roughly 18 to 89 years and lived across roughly 24 United States geographic areas. Cohort assignment in the prospective study relied on participant-reported clinical history from a screening survey and a study questionnaire. ImmuneRACE Cohort 3 recovered participants were defined by two consecutive negative NP/OP PCR tests, healthcare professional clearance, or symptom resolution. Each participant in the prospective study had whole blood, serum and a nasopharyngeal or oropharyngeal swab collected by mobile phlebotomists. Over a roughly two-month period, participants in the prospective study had the option of providing additional blood draws and questionnaires. Before DNA extraction, prospective study blood samples were shipped either frozen or at room temperature. The immunoSEQ Assay, a bias-controlled multiplex PCR, was used to amplify TCRbeta CDR3 regions from genomic DNA. The authors processed their data as follows. Within the assay, amplification of reference gene primers was used to estimate how many nucleated cells each sample contained. To quantify the absolute abundance of each unique TCRbeta CDR3 rearrangement, sequence reads were collapsed and filtered. For each sample, productive Simpson clonality was calculated as the square root of Simpson's diversity index over productive rearrangements. TCRdb's version of the immuneACCESS table is confined to in-frame rearrangements and falls short of the full clone set. An unresolved V gene accounts for under half of the shortfall where checked; the remainder is of unknown origin. The V and J calls and the clone size are those of that table, but D and trimming were determined from the DNA. The sample includes almost 200,000 clones, with roughly 90% observed a single time. Of the sample, over 7% is held by the ten largest clones.

V ends up 0 bases short and J 3 bases short, with an unmatched junction base count of 2. The germline V gene encodes CDR1 SGHDT and CDR2 YYEEEE. The CDR3, from cysteine to phenylalanine, totals 14 residues. Of the read, only the CDR3 DNA is kept; its 42 bases are in frame from base 1. The sequenced sample consisted of PBMCs or T cells enriched from blood (not recorded which). The sequence derives from a young woman who had recovered from COVID-19. The rearrangement joined TRBV5-6 to TRBJ2-7; 8 junctional bases match TRBD1. DNA sequence: TGTGCCAGCAGCTTGGGGACAGGGAACTACGAGCAGTACTTC. The resulting protein is CASSLGTGNYEQYF.